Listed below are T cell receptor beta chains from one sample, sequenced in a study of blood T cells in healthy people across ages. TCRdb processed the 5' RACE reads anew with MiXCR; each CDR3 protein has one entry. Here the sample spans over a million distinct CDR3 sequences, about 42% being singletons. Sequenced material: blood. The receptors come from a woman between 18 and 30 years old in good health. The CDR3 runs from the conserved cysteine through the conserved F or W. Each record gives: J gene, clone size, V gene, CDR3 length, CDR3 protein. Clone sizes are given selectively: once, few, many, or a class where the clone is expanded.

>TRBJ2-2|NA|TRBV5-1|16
CASTTGGRHNTGELFF
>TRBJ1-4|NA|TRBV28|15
CASSYDRGWISKLFF
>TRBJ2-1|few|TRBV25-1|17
CASSDNNPLASYNEQFF
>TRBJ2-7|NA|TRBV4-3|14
CASSQAEGSYEQYF
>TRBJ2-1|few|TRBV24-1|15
CATSDSARAYNEQFF
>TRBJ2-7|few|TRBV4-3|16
CASSPGEAGGQYEQYF
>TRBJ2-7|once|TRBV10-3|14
CAISGTSIFYEQYF
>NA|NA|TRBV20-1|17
CSARDGLSGSSYNEQYF
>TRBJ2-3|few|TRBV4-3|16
CASSLVVGAEADTQYF
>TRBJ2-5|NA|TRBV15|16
CATSRDTRGRGETQYF
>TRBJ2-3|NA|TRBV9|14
CASSGDLFTDTQYF
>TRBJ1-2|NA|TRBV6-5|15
CASSRATGANCGYTF
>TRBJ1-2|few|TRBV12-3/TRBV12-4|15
CASSAPGSQNYGYTF
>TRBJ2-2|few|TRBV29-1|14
CSVKTTGRTGELFF
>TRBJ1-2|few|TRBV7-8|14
CASSLPYEDYGYTF